The 26 T cell receptor beta chains listed next were all sequenced from one sample in a study of early T cells in non-severe SARS-CoV-2 infection. TCRdb called the 5' RACE reads again in MiXCR, with one record for every CDR3 protein. The sample has 84,000 or so distinct CDR3 sequences; roughly 13% are singletons. Sequenced input: whole blood. The receptors come from an adult who was a healthcare worker with PCR-confirmed SARS-CoV-2 infection or an uninfected control (not recorded which).

This clonotype was detected a few times. The chain links TRBV5-6 to TRBJ2-4, with no clear D. With 0 bases removed from V and 4 bases from J, the gap between germline ends came to 14 bases. Germline V gene sequence: CDR1 SGHDT, CDR2 YYEEEE. The length of the CDR3 is 16 residues. CDR3 region: CASSLEIGKTKNIQYF. CDR3 sequence (DNA): TGTGCCAGCAGCTTGGAGATCGGTAAAACGAAAAACATTCAGTACTTC.

Only one count was recorded for this clonotype. J is TRBJ1-6 and V is TRBV6-1; the match to TRBD1 covers 7 bases. This CDR3 spans 15 amino acids. The ends lost 3 bases at V and 9 bases at J; junction bases unmatched: 8. CDR1 and CDR2 (germline): MNHNS, SASEGT. The CDR3 sequence is CASSESQGGSSPLHF. The CDR3 region has the DNA TGTGCCAGCAGTGAGTCCCAGGGGGGAAGTTCACCCCTCCACTTT.

This sequence joins TRBV12-3 or TRBV12-4 and TRBJ2-4, with D tentatively TRBD1 (6 bases). CDR3 length: 12 residues. The V end was cut by 6 bases, the J end by 9 bases, with 12 bases between. In nucleotides, the CDR3 is TGTGCCAGCAGGTACAGGGCGAGCATTCAGTACTTC. Protein sequence: CASRYRASIQYF.

This clonotype showed up many times. This sequence joins TRBV6-2 or TRBV6-3 and TRBJ2-3, with D uncertain. Between the trimmed V and J ends, which lost 2 bases and 6 bases, there was a span of 3 bases. The CDR3 loop spans 11 amino acids. Germline-derived CDR1 and CDR2 are MNHEY and SVGEGT. CDR3 nucleotide sequence: TGTGCCAGCAGTTACCCGGATACGCAGTATTTT. Its protein product is CASSYPDTQYF.

The chain combines TRBV20-1 with TRBJ2-1; TRBD2 matches at 7 bases. The CDR3 consists of 17 residues. The V gene's germline CDR1 is DFQATT and CDR2 SNEGSKA (reference sequence). The trim removed 2 bases at V and 4 bases at J, leaving 14 bases unmatched. Written as DNA, the CDR3 is TGCAGTGCTAGAACAGAGTCCGGGCGGGGGTTTTACAATGAGCAGTTCTTC. It codes for CSARTESGRGFYNEQFF.

V is TRBV11-2 and J is TRBJ1-1, with D perhaps matching TRBD1 (5 bases). The germline V gene encodes CDR1 SGHAT and CDR2 FQNNGV. V lost 6 bases to trimming and J lost 6 bases, with 17 bases between them. The CDR3 runs 14 residues. For the CDR3, the DNA is TGTGCCAGCAGGATATTCGGCAGGGCGGCTGAAGCTTTCTTT. The encoded protein is CASRIFGRAAEAFF.

The J gene is TRBJ2-5, the V gene TRBV2; D ambiguous. Germline V lookup: CDR1 SNHLY, CDR2 FYNNEI. The CDR3 runs 14 residues. The V end was cut by 4 bases, the J end by 2 bases, with 11 bases between. This CDR3 reads CASSGFTKQETQYF. The CDR3 DNA reads TGTGCCAGCAGTGGTTTCACCAAACAAGAGACCCAGTACTTC.

The V and J genes are TRBV5-6 and TRBJ1-4; D uncertain. Trimming removed 0 bases at V and 3 bases at J, with 6 bases between. The CDR3 runs 14 residues. CDR1 SGHDT and CDR2 YYEEEE come from the germline V gene. CDR3 DNA: TGTGCCAGCAGCTTGGCGGGTCCTAATGAAAAACTGTTTTTT. Amino acids: CASSLAGPNEKLFF.

This chain joins TRBV5-1 and TRBJ2-2; D unresolved. V lost 0 bases, J lost 4 bases, and 10 bases lay in between. The CDR3 extends over 15 amino acids. The germline V gene encodes CDR1 SGHRS and CDR2 YFSETQ. CDR3 in DNA: TGCGCCAGCAGCTTGGGACCTTCGGGCACCGGGGAGCTGTTTTTT. It specifies CASSLGPSGTGELFF.

This clonotype was observed a handful of times. The gene calls are TRBV7-9 and TRBJ1-6; possible D gene TRBD1, 5 bases. V lost 5 bases and J 0 bases, leaving 17 bases between the germline ends. CDR3 length: 18 residues. Germline V CDR1 and CDR2: SEHNR, FQNEAQ (reference sequence). The CDR3 DNA sequence: TGTGCCAGCAGCCGGGACTTCCGCGGGAGCTCCTATAATTCACCCCTCCACTTT. The encoded protein is CASSRDFRGSSYNSPLHF.

This clonotype was observed a handful of times. The chain employs TRBV7-8 and TRBJ2-1; D remains unclear. Germline values: CDR1 SGHVS, CDR2 FQNEAQ. This CDR3 has 12 amino acids. Trimming removed 6 bases from V and 5 bases from J, with 8 bases in between. As DNA, the CDR3 is TGTGCCAGCAGACCAACAGACAATGAGCAGTTCTTC. This gives the protein CASRPTDNEQFF.

The chain combines TRBV29-1 with TRBJ2-3, with 7 nucleotides matching TRBD2. The CDR3 has 14 residues. The V gene end was trimmed by 7 bases and the J gene end by 2 bases; junction bases not matched to a gene: 9. Germline V CDR1 and CDR2: SQVTM, ANQGSEA. In DNA form, the CDR3 reads TGCAGCGCAGCGGGAACATTTCACACAGATACGCAGTATTTT. Residues: CSAAGTFHTDTQYF.

Worth noting for this clonotype: The germline gene is not matched at one end of the junction; a read error may be the cause. V usage is TRBV3-1 and J usage is TRBJ1-1; D might be TRBD1 (6 bases). Germline V gene data show CDR1 as LGHDT and CDR2 as YNNKEL (reference sequence). The CDR3 extends over 15 amino acids. CDR3 amino acids: CVSSQDLALGTEAFF. CDR3 sequence (DNA): TGTGTCAGCAGCCAAGATCTGGCTTTGGGGACAGAAGCTTTCTTT.

Only a few counts were recorded for this clonotype. The chain couples TRBV6-5 to TRBJ1-2, with 7 bases that match TRBD1. Germline loops: CDR1 MNHEY, CDR2 SVGAGI. The CDR3 is 13 amino acids. After removal of 5 bases from V and 6 bases from J, the junction contained 6 bases not matched to a gene. CDR3 loop: CASSQDRDNGYTF. CDR3 nucleotides: TGTGCCAGCAGTCAAGACAGGGACAATGGCTACACCTTC.

This clonotype was recorded many times. The V gene is TRBV20-1, the J gene TRBJ2-2, with a tentative D call TRBD2 (5 bases). With 3 bases removed from V and 7 bases from J, the gap between germline ends came to 15 bases. The CDR3 is made up of 14 amino acids. Germline lookup yields CDR1 DFQATT and CDR2 SNEGSKA (reference sequence). CDR3 DNA: TGCAGTGCTAGTGGAACCCGAGGAGGCGGGGAGCTGTTTTTT. Protein: CSASGTRGGGELFF.

In this sample, this clonotype turned up a few times. At one end, the junction sequence differs from germline, possibly due to a read error. The genes are TRBV7-2 and TRBJ1-3; D remains unclear. Germline loops: CDR1 SGHTA, CDR2 FQGNSA. CDR3 size: 17 residues. The CDR3 loop reads CVSSKRWGKGSGNTIYF. CDR3 nucleotide sequence: TGTGTCAGCAGCAAGCGGTGGGGAAAGGGCTCTGGAAACACCATATATTTT.

The chain joins TRBV3-1 to TRBJ1-1; D might be TRBD1 (5 bases). The germline gives CDR1 LGHDT, CDR2 YNNKEL (reference sequence). This CDR3 comprises 15 residues. Trimming removed 8 bases from V and 0 bases from J, with 16 bases in between. The CDR3 region is CASRPGGEMNTEAFF. In DNA form, the CDR3 reads TGTGCCAGCCGCCCGGGGGGGGAAATGAACACTGAAGCTTTCTTT.

The rearrangement links TRBV7-2 to TRBJ1-2, with D maybe TRBD1 (6 bases). This CDR3 has 16 amino acids. Per germline, CDR1 SGHTA and CDR2 FQGNSA. The ends were cut back, 5 bases at V and 7 bases at J, with 23 bases in the middle. As DNA, the CDR3 is TGTGCCAGCAGCGAGGTGGGGGCAGCACAAGCTGGTGGCTACACCTTC. Protein product: CASSEVGAAQAGGYTF.

This clonotype was observed a few times. The chain couples TRBV29-1 to TRBJ2-3; D uncertain. Per the germline V gene, CDR1 is SQVTM and CDR2 is ANQGSEA. This CDR3 has 11 residues. The CDR3 sequence is CTTQSTDTQYF. DNA of the CDR3: TGCACCACCCAATCCACAGATACGCAGTATTTT.

This clonotype was found many times. The rearrangement uses TRBV20-1 and TRBJ2-3, with no clear D. The ends were cut back, 6 bases at V and 2 bases at J, with 6 bases in the middle. CDR1 is DFQATT, CDR2 SNEGSKA, per germline (reference sequence). The CDR3 contains 11 residues. In DNA, the CDR3 is TGCAGTGCACTACTCACAGATACGCAGTATTTT. It encodes CSALLTDTQYF.

This clonotype was seen many times. The J gene is TRBJ2-7, the V gene TRBV7-2; 10 positions agree with TRBD1. Germline V gene lookup returns CDR1 SGHTA and CDR2 FQGNSA. This CDR3 has 13 amino acids. The J segment lost 3 bases and the V segment lost 5 bases, leaving 1 base of the junction unmatched. In DNA, the CDR3 is TGTGCCAGCAGCCGGGACAGGGGCTACGAGCAGTACTTC. It is translated as CASSRDRGYEQYF.

In this sample, this clonotype turned up a few times. An end of the junction differs from the germline gene, which may be a read error. The V call is TRBV5-1, the J call TRBJ2-1; no reliable D call. Looked up from germline, CDR1 is SGHRS and CDR2 is YFSETQ. The CDR3 spans 12 residues. CDR3 nucleotide sequence: TGCGCCAGCAGCTTGGAGCCCCGTGCTAGGGTCTTC. Amino acids: CASSLEPRARVF.

This clonotype was detected only a few times. The rearrangement links TRBV25-1 to TRBJ1-1; D not certain. The V end was cut by 6 bases, the J end by 5 bases, with 19 bases between. The CDR3 totals 15 residues. The germline V gene has CDR1 MGHDK and CDR2 SYGVNS. This CDR3 is CASRADGGSRTEAFF. In DNA, the CDR3 is TGTGCCAGCAGAGCCGATGGCGGCAGTCGGACTGAAGCTTTCTTT.

This clonotype was recorded at least ten times. J is TRBJ2-2 and V is TRBV30; 11 nucleotides align to TRBD1. Germline V gives CDR1 GTSNPN, CDR2 SVGIG (reference sequence). V gave up 5 bases and J gave up 3 bases; unmatched junction bases: 8. CDR3 size: 16 residues. Written as DNA, the CDR3 is TGTGCCTGGCGCGACCGGGACAGGGGGGACACCGGGGAGCTGTTTTTT. Its protein is CAWRDRDRGDTGELFF.

In its sample, this clonotype was seen a few times. V and J are TRBV6-5 and TRBJ2-6; no reliable D call. The germline V and J ends were trimmed by 5 bases and 0 bases, with 11 bases remaining between them. The CDR3 length is 16 residues. The germline V gene has CDR1 MNHEY and CDR2 SVGAGI. CDR3 sequence: CASSGPSTSGANVLTF. In DNA form, the CDR3 reads TGTGCCAGCAGTGGCCCCTCGACCTCTGGGGCCAACGTCCTGACTTTC.

This clonotype came up many times. V is TRBV4-1 and J is TRBJ1-4; no clear D. The CDR3 is 15 amino acids. The V end was cut by 4 bases, the J end by 6 bases, with 15 bases between. CDR1 and CDR2 (germline): MGHRA, YSYEKL. CDR3 residues: CASSLRRVVDEKLFF. CDR3 bases: TGCGCCAGCAGCCTCCGAAGGGTAGTTGATGAAAAACTGTTTTTT.